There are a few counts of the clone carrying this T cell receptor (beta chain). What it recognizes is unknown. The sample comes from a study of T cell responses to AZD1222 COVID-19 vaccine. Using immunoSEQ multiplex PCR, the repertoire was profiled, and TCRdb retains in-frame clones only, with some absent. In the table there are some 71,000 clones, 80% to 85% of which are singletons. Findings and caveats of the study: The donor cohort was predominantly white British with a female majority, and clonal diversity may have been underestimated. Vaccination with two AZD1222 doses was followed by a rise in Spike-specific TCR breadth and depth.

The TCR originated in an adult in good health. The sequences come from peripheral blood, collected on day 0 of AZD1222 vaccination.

DNA of the CDR3: TGTGCCAGCAGTCTTACAAGCGAGCAGTACTTC. Its protein is CASSLTSEQYF. The J gene is TRBJ2-7, the V gene TRBV28; D is unclear. V was pared by 5 bases and J by 6 bases, with 8 bases between. Germline V gene lookup returns CDR1 MDHEN and CDR2 SYDVKM. This CDR3 contains 11 residues.